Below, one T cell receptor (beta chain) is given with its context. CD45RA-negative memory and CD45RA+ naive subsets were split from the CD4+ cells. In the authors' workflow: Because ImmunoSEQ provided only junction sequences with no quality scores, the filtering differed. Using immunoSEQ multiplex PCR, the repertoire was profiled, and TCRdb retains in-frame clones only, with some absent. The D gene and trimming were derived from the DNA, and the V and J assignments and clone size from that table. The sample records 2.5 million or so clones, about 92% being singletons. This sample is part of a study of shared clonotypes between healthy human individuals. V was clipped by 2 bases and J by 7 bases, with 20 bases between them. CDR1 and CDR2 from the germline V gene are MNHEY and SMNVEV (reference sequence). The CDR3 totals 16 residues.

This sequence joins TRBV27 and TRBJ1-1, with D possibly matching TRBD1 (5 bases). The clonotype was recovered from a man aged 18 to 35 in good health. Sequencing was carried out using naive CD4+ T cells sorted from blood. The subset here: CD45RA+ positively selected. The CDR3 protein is CASSLTTGRLTDEAFF. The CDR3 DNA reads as TGTGCCAGCAGTTTAACAACGGGACGGCTGACTGATGAAGCTTTCTTT.